The 17 T cell receptor beta chains below were found in one sample sequenced in a study of shared clonotypes between healthy human individuals. Generated by immunoSEQ multiplex PCR, the TCRdb table keeps only in-frame clones and is missing some. The data hold about 1.1 million clones, with roughly 80% observed a single time. Specimen: memory CD4+ T cells from PBMCs. Subset defined: CD45RA-negative fraction. The receptors here all came from a young man in good health. Some clones in this sample may be carry-over from other donors' samples.

The chain employs TRBV9 and TRBJ2-1; 11 bases match TRBD2. The junction had 4 bases not matched to a gene; V was cut back by 0 bases and J by 14 bases. The germline gives CDR1 SGDLS, CDR2 YYNGEE. The CDR3 runs to 13 residues. This CDR3 is CASSVGTSGRKFF. For the CDR3, the DNA is TGTGCCAGCAGCGTAGGCACTAGCGGGAGAAAGTTCTTC.

The rearrangement joins TRBV6-5 to TRBJ2-3; the D gene is possibly TRBD2 (5 bases). The CDR3 extends over 13 amino acids. The germline gives CDR1 MNHEY, CDR2 SVGAGI. V was clipped by 5 bases and J by 7 bases, with 13 bases between them. The CDR3 reads CASSQALANTQYF. The CDR3 DNA reads TGTGCCAGCAGTCAAGCCCTAGCAAATACGCAGTATTTT.

DNA for the CDR3: TGTGCCTGGAGTGCGGACCAGGCGAATGAGCAGTTCTTC. Protein product: CAWSADQANEQFF. This rearrangement joins TRBV30 to TRBJ2-1; unclear D gene. The CDR3 is made up of 13 amino acids. V was pared by 1 base and J by 7 bases, with 11 bases between. Germline V lookup: CDR1 GTSNPN, CDR2 SVGIG (reference sequence).

This clone was found once. The chain links TRBV7-2 to TRBJ2-2; D remains unclear. V shed 5 bases and J shed 7 bases, with 11 bases lying between them. The CDR3 has 13 residues. Germline values: CDR1 SGHTA, CDR2 FQGNSA. CDR3 sequence reads: CASSLSLGGELFF. As DNA, the CDR3 is TGTGCCAGCAGCCTCTCCCTCGGCGGGGAGCTGTTTTTT.

The V gene is TRBV11-2, the J gene TRBJ2-5; 12 positions agree with TRBD2. The CDR3 runs 15 residues. Germline CDR1 is SGHAT and CDR2 is FQNNGV. V dropped 5 bases and J dropped 3; count of bases not matched to a gene: 4. The CDR3 region is CASSPRLAGEETQYF. The CDR3 nucleotides read TGTGCCAGCAGCCCACGACTAGCGGGAGAAGAGACCCAGTACTTC.

The chain is built from TRBV28 and TRBJ1-4, with a tentative D call TRBD1 (5 bases). Per germline, CDR1 MDHEN and CDR2 SYDVKM. The length of the CDR3 is 12 residues. Trimming pared 11 bases from V and 7 bases from J, leaving 14 bases between. The CDR3 DNA sequence: TGTGCCTCCCGGGGGGGGAGTGAAAAACTGTTTTTT. This codes for CASRGGSEKLFF.

This clone was picked up one time. This chain connects TRBV21-1 to TRBJ2-5; TRBD1, the table's D call, was not compared with the DNA. TRBV21-1 is assigned pseudogene status. CDR3 length equals 13 residues. The CDR3 sequence is CALGGTGRETQYF. The CDR3 DNA sequence: TGTGCCCTGGGAGGGACAGGGAGGGAGACCCAGTACTTC.

The CDR3 nucleotides read TGCGCCAGCAGTGAGTCGCAGGGACTTCGTCTGTTCTTC. Translation gives CASSESQGLRLFF. This sequence joins TRBV10-2 and TRBJ2-1; maybe TRBD2 (6 bases). V was pared by 0 bases and J by 15 bases, with 15 bases between. The CDR3 consists of 13 residues. CDR1 and CDR2 (germline): WSHSY, SAAADI.

The chain employs TRBV5-1 and TRBJ1-1; 9 bases align to TRBD1. J lost 1 base, V lost 4 bases, and 11 bases had no gene match. This CDR3 region has 17 residues. From germline, CDR1 is SGHRS and CDR2 YFSETQ. As DNA, the CDR3 is TGCGCCAGCAGCCCTCGAATACAGGGGGCTTCGAACACTGAAGCTTTCTTT. It yields the protein CASSPRIQGASNTEAFF. Together with reference TRBV5-1 and TRBJ1-1, the CDR3 gives the full variable domain: KAGVTQTPRYLIKTRGQQVTLSCSPISGHRSVSWYQQTPGQGLQFLFEYFSETQRNKGNFPGRFSGRQFSNSRSEMNVSTLELGDSALYLCASSPRIQGASNTEAFFGQGTRLTVV.

Comments on this clone: The identical CDR3 is also encoded by other nucleotide sequences in the sample. This chain links TRBV4-1 with TRBJ2-7; D is uncertain. CDR1 MGHRA and CDR2 YSYEKL come from the germline V gene. V lost 1 base and J 1 base, leaving 8 bases between the germline ends. The CDR3 has 14 residues. CDR3 in amino acids: CASSQVGRSYEQYF. CDR3 DNA: TGCGCCAGCAGCCAAGTTGGTCGATCCTACGAGCAGTACTTC.

The V and J genes are TRBV2 and TRBJ2-1; weak D call: TRBD2 (5 bases). The CDR3 consists of 15 residues. Trimming took 6 bases from V and 3 from J, leaving 15 bases between them. The germline V gene encodes CDR1 SNHLY and CDR2 FYNNEI. The chain's CDR3 is CASSRTEGLYNEQFF. The CDR3 region has the DNA TGTGCCAGCAGCCGAACCGAGGGCCTCTACAATGAGCAGTTCTTC.

The chain links TRBV7-2 to TRBJ1-1, with D perhaps TRBD1 (5 bases). This CDR3 has 15 amino acids. CDR1 SGHTA and CDR2 FQGNSA come from the germline V gene. Deletions cut 4 bases from V and 0 bases from J, with 12 bases between. The CDR3 region is CASSWGRAVNTEAFF. The CDR3 DNA reads as TGTGCCAGCAGCTGGGGGAGAGCAGTGAACACTGAAGCTTTCTTT. Full variable domain (rest looked up from reference TRBV7-2 and TRBJ1-1): GAGVSQSPSNKVTEKGKDVELRCDPISGHTALYWYRQSLGQGLEFLIYFQGNSAPDKSGLPSDRFSAERTGGSVSTLTIQRTQQEDSAVYLCASSWGRAVNTEAFFGQGTRLTVV.

The chain couples TRBV7-9 to TRBJ2-5; D is ambiguous. From germline, CDR1 is SEHNR and CDR2 FQNEAQ (reference sequence). The CDR3 has 14 residues. Trimming removed 3 bases at V and 5 bases at J, with 13 bases between. This CDR3 reads CASSFGASPETQYF. DNA for the CDR3: TGTGCCAGCAGCTTCGGTGCCAGCCCGGAGACCCAGTACTTC.

The chain's CDR3 is CASSLAGPRPSDYGYTF. CDR3 DNA sequence: TGTGCCAGCAGCTTAGCGGGCCCCCGGCCCTCAGACTATGGCTACACCTTC. The chain recombines TRBV7-2 with TRBJ1-2; D not certain. Trimming took 0 bases from V and 3 from J, leaving 17 bases between them. From germline, CDR1 is SGHTA and CDR2 FQGNSA. CDR3 size: 17 residues.

The chain uses TRBV9 and TRBJ2-2, with 7 positions matching TRBD2. The CDR3 spans 17 residues. Trimming removed 4 bases from V and 4 bases from J; junction bases left unmatched: 13. Germline values: CDR1 SGDLS, CDR2 YYNGEE. The CDR3 nucleotides are TGTGCCAGCAGCCCGGGGAGGCTAGCGGTTATCACCGGGGAGCTGTTTTTT. This sequence encodes CASSPGRLAVITGELFF. The entire variable domain, with the rest obtained from reference TRBV9 and TRBJ2-2, is as follows: DSGVTQTPKHLITATGQRVTLRCSPRSGDLSVYWYQQSLDQGLQFLIQYYNGEERAKGNILERFSAQQFPDLHSELNLSSLELGDSALYFCASSPGRLAVITGELFFGEGSRLTVL.

This clone was counted a single time. The chain has TRBV7-9 and TRBJ2-2, with D hard to call. The CDR3 extends over 14 amino acids. From germline, CDR1 is SEHNR and CDR2 FQNEAQ (reference sequence). Trimming stripped 1 base from V and 6 bases from J, with 9 bases between. This CDR3 is CASSLGQFSGELFF. The CDR3 DNA reads TGTGCCAGCAGCTTAGGCCAGTTCTCCGGGGAGCTGTTTTTT.

This clone showed up just a few times. The J gene is TRBJ2-1, the V gene TRBV7-2; TRBD2 agrees at 10 bases. CDR1 and CDR2 (germline): SGHTA, FQGNSA. V gave up 2 bases and J gave up 9 bases; unmatched junction bases: 10. This CDR3 is 16 amino acids long. The CDR3 loop is CASSLWVTSGRGEQFF. CDR3 nucleotides: TGTGCCAGCAGCTTATGGGTGACTAGCGGGCGGGGTGAGCAGTTCTTC.